This entry concerns a single T cell receptor (beta chain). These data originate in a study of blood T cell repertoires in COVID-19. Study in general: From the United States, Italy and Spain came samples of acute and convalescent COVID-19. Nucleic acid was either cDNA or gDNA, and it came from T cells, B-cell-depleted T cells, or PBMCs.

The CDR3 loop spans 14 amino acids. Trimming at V came to 2 bases and at J to 7 bases, leaving 4 bases not matched to a gene. CDR1 is SGHRS, CDR2 YFSETQ, per germline. In the original processing: The assay estimated nucleated cells by amplifying reference gene primers. The repertoire was sequenced with immunoSEQ multiplex PCR; TCRdb's copy has only in-frame clones and lacks some. V, J and clone size reflect that table, while D and trimming were determined from the DNA. Here the sample spans fewer than 250,000 clones, 85% being singletons. The chain links TRBV5-1 to TRBJ1-3; TRBD1 matches 9 bases. Sequencing was carried out using peripheral blood. This TCR came from a woman aged 60-70 years with active or convalescent COVID-19. The CDR3, as DNA: TGCGCCAGCAGCTTACGGACAGGGGTGAACACCATATATTTT. Translated: CASSLRTGVNTIYF.